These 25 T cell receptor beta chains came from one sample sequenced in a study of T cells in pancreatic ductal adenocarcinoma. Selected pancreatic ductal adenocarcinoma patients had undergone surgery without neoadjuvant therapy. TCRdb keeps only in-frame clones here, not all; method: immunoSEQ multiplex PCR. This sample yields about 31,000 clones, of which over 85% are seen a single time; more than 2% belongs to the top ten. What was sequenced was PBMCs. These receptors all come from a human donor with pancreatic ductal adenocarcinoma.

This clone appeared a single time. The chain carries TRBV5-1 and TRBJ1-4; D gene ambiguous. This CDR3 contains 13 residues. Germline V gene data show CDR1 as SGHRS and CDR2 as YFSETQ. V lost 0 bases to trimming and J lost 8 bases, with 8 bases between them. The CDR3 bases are TGCGCCAGCAGCTTGGACCTTCAAGAAAAACTGTTTTTT. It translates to CASSLDLQEKLFF.

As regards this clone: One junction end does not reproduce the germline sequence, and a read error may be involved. The CDR3 loop reads CASSGQGAGELFF. CDR3 bases: TGTGCTAGCAGCGGACAGGGGGCCGGGGAGCTGTTTTTT. The chain has TRBV7-7 and TRBJ2-2, with 10 bases aligning to TRBD1. The CDR3 has 13 amino acids. Germline CDR1 SSHAT, CDR2 FNYEAQ (reference sequence).

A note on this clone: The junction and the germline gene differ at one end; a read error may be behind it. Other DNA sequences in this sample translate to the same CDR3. CDR3 DNA: TGTGCCAGCAGTTCCAGCGGAGCCTACGAGCAGTACTTT. Translated: CASSSSGAYEQYF. The chain has TRBV28 and TRBJ2-7; maybe TRBD2 (5 bases). The germline V gene encodes CDR1 MDHEN and CDR2 SYDVKM. This CDR3 has 13 residues. The entire variable domain, with the rest obtained from reference TRBV28 and TRBJ2-7, is as follows: DVKVTQSSRYLVKRTGEKVFLECVQDMDHENMFWYRQDPGLGLRLIYFSYDVKMKEKGDIPEGYSVSREKKERFSLILESASTNQTSMYLCASSSSGAYEQYFGPGTRLTVT.

CDR3: CASSMGIGSAYEQYF. The CDR3, as DNA: TGTGCCAGCAGCATGGGGATAGGGTCCGCCTACGAGCAGTACTTC. The chain is built from TRBV7-2 and TRBJ2-7; D ambiguous. Germline CDR1 and CDR2: SGHTA and FQGNSA. The CDR3 covers 15 residues. V was shortened by 5 bases and J by 2 bases, with 16 bases between the two germline ends.

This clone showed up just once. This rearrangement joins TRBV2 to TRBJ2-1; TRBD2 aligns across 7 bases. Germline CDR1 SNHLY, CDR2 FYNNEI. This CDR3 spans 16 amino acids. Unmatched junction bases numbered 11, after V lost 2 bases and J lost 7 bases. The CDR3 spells CASSERVAGSSNEQFF. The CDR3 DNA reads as TGTGCCAGCAGTGAACGGGTAGCGGGCTCGTCGAATGAGCAGTTCTTC.

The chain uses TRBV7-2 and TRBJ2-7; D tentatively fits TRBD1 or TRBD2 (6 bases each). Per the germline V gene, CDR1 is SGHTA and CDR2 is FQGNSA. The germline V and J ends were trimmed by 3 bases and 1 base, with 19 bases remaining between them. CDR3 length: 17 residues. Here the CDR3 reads CASSLKARRGRSYEQYF. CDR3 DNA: TGTGCCAGCAGCTTGAAGGCTAGGAGGGGGAGGTCCTACGAGCAGTACTTC.

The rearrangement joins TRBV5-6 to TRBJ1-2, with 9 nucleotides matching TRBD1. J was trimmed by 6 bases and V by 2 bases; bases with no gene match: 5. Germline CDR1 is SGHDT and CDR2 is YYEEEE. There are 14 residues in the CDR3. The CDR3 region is CASSLVTGGDGYTF. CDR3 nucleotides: TGTGCCAGCAGCTTAGTTACAGGGGGCGATGGCTACACCTTC.

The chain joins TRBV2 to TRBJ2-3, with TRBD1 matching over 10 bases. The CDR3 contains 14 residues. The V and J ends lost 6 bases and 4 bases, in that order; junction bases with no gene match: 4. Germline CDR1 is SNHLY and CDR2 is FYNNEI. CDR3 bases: TGTGCCAGCAGGCGGGACAGGGGCGCAGATACGCAGTATTTT. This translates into CASRRDRGADTQYF.

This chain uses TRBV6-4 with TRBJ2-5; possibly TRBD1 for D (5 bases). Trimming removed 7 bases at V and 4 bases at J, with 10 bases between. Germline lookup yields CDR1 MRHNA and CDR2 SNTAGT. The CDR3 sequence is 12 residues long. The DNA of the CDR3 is TGTGCCAGCACCGGACACGGAGAGACCCAGTACTTC. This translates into CASTGHGETQYF.

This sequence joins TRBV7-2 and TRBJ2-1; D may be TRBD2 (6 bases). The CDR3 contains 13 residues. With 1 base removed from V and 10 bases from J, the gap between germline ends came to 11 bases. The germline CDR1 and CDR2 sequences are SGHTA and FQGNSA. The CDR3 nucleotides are TGTGCCAGCAGCTTAGTCGGGAGAAGGGAGCAGTTCTTC. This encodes CASSLVGRREQFF.

The CDR3 DNA follows: TGTGCCAGTAGTACAAGGGACACGAGGAACGAGCAGTACTTC. Translation gives CASSTRDTRNEQYF. The chain links TRBV19 to TRBJ2-7, with D perhaps matching TRBD1 (6 bases). V lost 4 bases, J lost 5 bases, and 15 bases lay in between. The CDR3 has 14 amino acids. Germline-derived CDR1 and CDR2 are LNHDA and SQIVND (reference sequence). The complete variable domain, with remaining parts taken from reference TRBV19 and TRBJ2-7, reads DGGITQSPKYLFRKEGQNVTLSCEQNLNHDAMYWYRQDPGQGLRLIYYSQIVNDFQKGDIAEGYSVSREKKESFPLTVTSAQKNPTAFYLCASSTRDTRNEQYFGPGTRLTVT.

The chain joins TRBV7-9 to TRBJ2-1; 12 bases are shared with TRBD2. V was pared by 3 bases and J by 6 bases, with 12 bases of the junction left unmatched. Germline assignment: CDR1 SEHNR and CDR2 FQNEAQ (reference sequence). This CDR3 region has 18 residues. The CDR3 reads CASSLASGRAEVVNEQFF. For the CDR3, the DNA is TGTGCCAGCAGCTTGGCTAGCGGGAGGGCCGAGGTAGTCAATGAGCAGTTCTTC. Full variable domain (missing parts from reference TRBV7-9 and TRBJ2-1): DTGVSQNPRHKITKRGQNVTFRCDPISEHNRLYWYRQTLGQGPEFLTYFQNEAQLEKSRLLSDRFSAERPKGSFSTLEIQRTEQGDSAMYLCASSLASGRAEVVNEQFFGPGTRLTVL.

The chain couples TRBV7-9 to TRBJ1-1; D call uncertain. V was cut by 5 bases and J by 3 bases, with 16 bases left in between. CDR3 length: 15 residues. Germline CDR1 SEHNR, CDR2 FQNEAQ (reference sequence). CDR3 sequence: CASSQPRIGYTEAFF. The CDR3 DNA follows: TGTGCCAGCAGCCAGCCTAGGATCGGGTACACTGAAGCTTTCTTT.

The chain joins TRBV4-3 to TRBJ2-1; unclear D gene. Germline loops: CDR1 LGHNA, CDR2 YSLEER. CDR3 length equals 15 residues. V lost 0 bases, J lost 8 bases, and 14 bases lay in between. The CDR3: CASSQEGSQLHEQFF. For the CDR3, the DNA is TGCGCCAGCAGCCAAGAAGGGTCGCAGCTTCATGAGCAGTTCTTC.

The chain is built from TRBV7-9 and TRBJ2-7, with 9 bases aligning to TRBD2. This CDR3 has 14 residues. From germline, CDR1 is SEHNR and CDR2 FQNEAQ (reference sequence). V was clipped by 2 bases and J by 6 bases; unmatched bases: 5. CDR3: CASSLSGRPGEQYF. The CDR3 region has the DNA TGTGCCAGCAGCTTAAGCGGGAGGCCGGGCGAGCAGTACTTC.

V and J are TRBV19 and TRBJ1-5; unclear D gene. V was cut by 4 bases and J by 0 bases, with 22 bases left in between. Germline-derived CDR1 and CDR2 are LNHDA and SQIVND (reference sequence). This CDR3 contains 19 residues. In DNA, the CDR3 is TGTGCCAGTAGTAGCTTTAGTTGGCAGGAGCCTTATAGCAATCAGCCCCAGCATTTT. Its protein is CASSSFSWQEPYSNQPQHF.

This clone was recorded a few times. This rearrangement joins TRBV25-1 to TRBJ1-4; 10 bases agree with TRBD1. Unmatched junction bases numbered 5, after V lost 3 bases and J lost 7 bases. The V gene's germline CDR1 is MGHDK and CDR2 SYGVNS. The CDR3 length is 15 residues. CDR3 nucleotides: TGTGCCAGCAGTGACCCCGGGACAGGGGTTGAAAAACTGTTTTTT. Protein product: CASSDPGTGVEKLFF.

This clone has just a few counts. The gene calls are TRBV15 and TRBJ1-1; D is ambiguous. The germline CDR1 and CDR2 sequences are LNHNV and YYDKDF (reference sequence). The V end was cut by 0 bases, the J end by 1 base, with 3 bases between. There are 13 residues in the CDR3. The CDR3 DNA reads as TGTGCCACCAGCAGAGATCAGAACACTGAAGCTTTCTTT. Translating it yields CATSRDQNTEAFF.

DNA for the CDR3: TGTGCCAGTAGTATATACGGGAGGGCCTACGAGCAGTACTTC. Translating it yields CASSIYGRAYEQYF. The rearrangement links TRBV19 to TRBJ2-7; TRBD2 matches at 8 bases. The CDR3 consists of 14 residues. The J segment lost 2 bases and the V segment lost 2 bases, leaving 2 bases of the junction unmatched. Germline-derived CDR1 and CDR2 are LNHDA and SQIVND (reference sequence).

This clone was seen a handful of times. Here the CDR3 reads CASSLGPGLGANEQFF. Written as DNA, the CDR3 is TGTGCCAGCAGCTTGGGTCCGGGACTAGGGGCCAATGAGCAGTTCTTC. V gene TRBV5-4 combines with J gene TRBJ2-1, with TRBD2 matching over 8 bases. Germline values: CDR1 SGHNT, CDR2 YYREEE (reference sequence). The CDR3 is made up of 16 amino acids. Trimming cost V 0 bases and J 6 bases; bases outside gene matches: 8.

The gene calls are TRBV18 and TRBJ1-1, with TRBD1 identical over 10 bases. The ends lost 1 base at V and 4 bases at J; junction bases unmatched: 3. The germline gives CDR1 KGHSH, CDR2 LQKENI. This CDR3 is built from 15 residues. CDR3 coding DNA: TGTGCCAGCTCACCACGGGACAGGGGAGGCACTGAAGCTTTCTTT. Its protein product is CASSPRDRGGTEAFF.

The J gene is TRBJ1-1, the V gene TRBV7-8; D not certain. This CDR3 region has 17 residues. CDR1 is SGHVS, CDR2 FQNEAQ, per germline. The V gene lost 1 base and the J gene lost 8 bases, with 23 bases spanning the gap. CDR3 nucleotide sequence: TGTGCCAGCAGCTTAGGCCAGAGGATGGTAAAGAGAACCGAAGCTTTCTTT. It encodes CASSLGQRMVKRTEAFF.

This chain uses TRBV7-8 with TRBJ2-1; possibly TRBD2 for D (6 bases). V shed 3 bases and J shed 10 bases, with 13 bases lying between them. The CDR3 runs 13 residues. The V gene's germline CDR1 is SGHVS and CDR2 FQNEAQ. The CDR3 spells CASSLGPAGEQFF. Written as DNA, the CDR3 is TGTGCCAGCAGCTTGGGACCAGCGGGCGAGCAGTTCTTC.

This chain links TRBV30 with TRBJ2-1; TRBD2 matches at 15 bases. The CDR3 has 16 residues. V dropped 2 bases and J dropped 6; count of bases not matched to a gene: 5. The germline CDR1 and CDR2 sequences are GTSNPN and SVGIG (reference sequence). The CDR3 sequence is CAWSPWTSGRVNEQFF. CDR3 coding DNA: TGTGCCTGGAGTCCCTGGACTAGCGGGAGGGTCAATGAGCAGTTCTTC.

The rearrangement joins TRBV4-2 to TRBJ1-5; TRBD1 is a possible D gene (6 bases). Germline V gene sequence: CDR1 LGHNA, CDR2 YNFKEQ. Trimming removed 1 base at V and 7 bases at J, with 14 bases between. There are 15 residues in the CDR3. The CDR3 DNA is TGTGCCAGCAGCCAAGGGATGGACAGTACCCAGCCCCAGCATTTT. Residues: CASSQGMDSTQPQHF.